A selection of T cell receptor beta chains follows, all from one sample in a study of CD8 T cells in Susac syndrome. TCRdb re-called the immunoSEQ multiplex PCR reads through MiXCR, storing one row per CDR3 protein. The sample contains 40,000 to 55,000 distinct CDR3 sequences, 80% to 95% of which appear only once. Sequencing was done on a sample of CD8+ T cells from PBMCs. The receptor source for this set is a human donor in good health. CDR3s leave out the opening cysteine and the closing phenylalanine or tryptophan. Clone size is given for some rows only: seen once, a few or many times, or a class if the clone is expanded.

clone_size j_call v_call cdr3_aa
- TRBJ2-7 TRBV29-1 SVEGRGANYEQY
- TRBJ2-7 TRBV16 ASSQSPQGAVKDEQY
- TRBJ2-1 TRBV19 ASSLGTGFDEQF
- TRBJ2-5 TRBV27 ASSSKGIQETQY
- TRBJ1-1 TRBV16 ASSQWSNTEAF
few TRBJ1-1 TRBV4-1 ASSRQAGYTRGLTEAF
few TRBJ1-2 TRBV19 ASRQGINYGYT
- TRBJ2-3 TRBV4-3 ASSQVGQGIDTQY
- TRBJ2-7 TRBV7-9 ASSKENSYEQY
- TRBJ1-1 TRBV7-9 ASRGQGANNSTEAF
once TRBJ2-3 TRBV7-9 ASSLGQAETDTQY
- TRBJ2-5 TRBV29-1 SVEFPAGVERVQETQY
- TRBJ2-3 TRBV19 ASSYSPDTQY
- TRBJ2-7 TRBV6-6 ASSQRGYEQY
- TRBJ2-7 TRBV3-1 ASSLTSESGSSYEQY
- TRBJ2-1 TRBV5-4 ASSLEISGSSYNEQF
- TRBJ2-7 TRBV7-2 ASSLGETYEQY
- TRBJ2-7 TRBV19 ASSPNRVYEQY
- TRBJ2-5 TRBV7-2 ASSLGGLAAQETQY
- TRBJ2-1 TRBV10-3 ATLTSGTVEQF
- TRBJ2-3 TRBV4-1 ASSHQTGTGIYTSTDTQY
- TRBJ1-2 TRBV29-1 SVEEGQGHASYGYT
- TRBJ2-2 TRBV10-1 ASSDDSTGELF
- TRBJ2-4 TRBV29-1 SVEGNNIQY
- TRBJ2-2 TRBV12-5 ASGTPPGELF
- TRBJ2-1 TRBV7-9 ASSLEGFNEQF
- TRBJ2-3 TRBV5-6 ASSLEVAGLTDTQY
- TRBJ2-7 TRBV5-8 ASSAYEQY
- TRBJ2-7 TRBV4-1 ASSQWDLEQY
- TRBJ1-5 TRBV19 ASSPRDWNQPQH
once TRBJ2-7 TRBV11-2 ASSLDNEQY
- TRBJ2-7 TRBV7-9 ASSSLRRLYEQY